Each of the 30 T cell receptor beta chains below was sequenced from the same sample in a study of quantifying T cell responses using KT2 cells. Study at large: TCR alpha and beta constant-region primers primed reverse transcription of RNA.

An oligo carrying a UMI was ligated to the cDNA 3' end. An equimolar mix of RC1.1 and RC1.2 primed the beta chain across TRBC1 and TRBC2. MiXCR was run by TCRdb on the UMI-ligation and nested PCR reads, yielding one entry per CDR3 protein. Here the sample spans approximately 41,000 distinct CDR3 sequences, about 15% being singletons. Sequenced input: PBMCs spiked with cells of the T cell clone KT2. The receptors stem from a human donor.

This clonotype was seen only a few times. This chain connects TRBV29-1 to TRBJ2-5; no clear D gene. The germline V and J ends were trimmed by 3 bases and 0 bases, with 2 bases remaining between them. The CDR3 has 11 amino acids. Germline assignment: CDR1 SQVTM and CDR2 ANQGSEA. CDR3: CSVDNQETQYF. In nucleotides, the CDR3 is TGCAGCGTTGACAACCAAGAGACCCAGTACTTC.

The DNA for the CDR3 is TGCGCCAGCAGGCTACCTAGCGGGGGGGCGGCAGATACGCAGTATTTT. Amino acid sequence: CASRLPSGGAADTQYF. This chain connects TRBV5-1 to TRBJ2-3; TRBD2 matches 12 bases. Germline V gene data show CDR1 as SGHRS and CDR2 as YFSETQ. The J segment lost 4 bases and the V segment lost 5 bases, leaving 8 bases of the junction unmatched. The CDR3 extends over 16 amino acids.

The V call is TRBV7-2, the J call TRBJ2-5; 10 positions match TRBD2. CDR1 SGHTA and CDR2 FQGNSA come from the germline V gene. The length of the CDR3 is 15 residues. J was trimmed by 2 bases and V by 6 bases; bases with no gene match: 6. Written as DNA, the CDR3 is TGTGCCAGCAGATTAACTAGCGGGATTCAAGAGACCCAGTACTTC. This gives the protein CASRLTSGIQETQYF.

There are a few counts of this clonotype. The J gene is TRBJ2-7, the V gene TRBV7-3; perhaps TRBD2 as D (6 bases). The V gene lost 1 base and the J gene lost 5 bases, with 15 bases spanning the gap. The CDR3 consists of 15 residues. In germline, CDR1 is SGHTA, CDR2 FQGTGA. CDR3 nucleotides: TGTGCCAGCAGCTTAAGAGGCGGGACCCTCAACGAGCAGTACTTC. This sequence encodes CASSLRGGTLNEQYF.

The CDR3 DNA reads as TGTGCCAGCAGCTCCGGGACTAGCGGGAGCTACAATGAGCAGTTCTTC. It yields the protein CASSSGTSGSYNEQFF. The chain employs TRBV11-2 and TRBJ2-1; 14 positions agree with TRBD2. The J segment lost 3 bases and the V segment lost 4 bases, leaving 2 bases of the junction unmatched. Germline-derived CDR1 and CDR2 are SGHAT and FQNNGV. This CDR3 contains 16 residues.

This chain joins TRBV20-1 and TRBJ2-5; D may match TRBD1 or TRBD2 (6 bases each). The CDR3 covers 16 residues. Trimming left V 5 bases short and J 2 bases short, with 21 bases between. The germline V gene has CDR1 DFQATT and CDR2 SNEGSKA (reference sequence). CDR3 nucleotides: TGCAGTGCTGATCCCCCTGGGGGGCCTACTCAAGAGACCCAGTACTTC. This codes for CSADPPGGPTQETQYF.

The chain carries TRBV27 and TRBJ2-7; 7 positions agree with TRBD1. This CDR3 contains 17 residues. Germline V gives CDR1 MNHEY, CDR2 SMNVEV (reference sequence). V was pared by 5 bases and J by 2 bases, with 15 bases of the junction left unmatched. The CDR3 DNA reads TGTGCCAGCAGTGCCATAACTCTTCGGGACAGAACCTACGAGCAGTACTTC. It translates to CASSAITLRDRTYEQYF.

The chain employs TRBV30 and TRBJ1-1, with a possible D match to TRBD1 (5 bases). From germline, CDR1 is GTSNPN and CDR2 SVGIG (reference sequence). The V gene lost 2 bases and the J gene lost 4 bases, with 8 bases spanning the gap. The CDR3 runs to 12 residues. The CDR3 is CAWSRGTTEAFF. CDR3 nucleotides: TGTGCCTGGAGTAGGGGTACCACTGAAGCTTTCTTT. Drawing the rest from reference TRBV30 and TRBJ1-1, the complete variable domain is SQTIHQWPATLVQPVGSPLSLECTVEGTSNPNLYWYRQAAGRGLQLLFYSVGIGQISSEVPQNLSASRPQDRQFILSSKKLLLSDSGFYLCAWSRGTTEAFFGQGTRLTVV.

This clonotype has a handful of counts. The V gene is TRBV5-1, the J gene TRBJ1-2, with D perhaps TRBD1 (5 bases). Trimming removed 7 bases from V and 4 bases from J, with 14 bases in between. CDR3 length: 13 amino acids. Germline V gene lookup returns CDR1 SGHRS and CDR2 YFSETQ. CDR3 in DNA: TGCGCCAGCTCGGCTGGACAACTCTATGGCTACACCTTC. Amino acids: CASSAGQLYGYTF.

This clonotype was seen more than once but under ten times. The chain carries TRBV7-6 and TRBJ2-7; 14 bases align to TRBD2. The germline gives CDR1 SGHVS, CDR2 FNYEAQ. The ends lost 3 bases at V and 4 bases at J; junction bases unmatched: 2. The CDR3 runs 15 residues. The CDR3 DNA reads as TGTGCCAGCAGCTTCGGGACTAGCGGGAGTTACGAGCAGTACTTC. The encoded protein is CASSFGTSGSYEQYF. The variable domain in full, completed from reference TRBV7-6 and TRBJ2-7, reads GAGVSQSPRYKVTKRGQDVALRCDPISGHVSLYWYRQALGQGPEFLTYFNYEAQQDKSGLPNDRFSAERPEGSISTLTIQRTEQRDSAMYRCASSFGTSGSYEQYFGPGTRLTVT.

The CDR3 DNA sequence: TGTGCCAGCAGCTTATGGAGACGGTTAGGGGGAGGGCCTGGGGCCAACGTCCTGACTTTC. Protein: CASSLWRRLGGGPGANVLTF. The V call is TRBV7-6, the J call TRBJ2-6; D is possibly TRBD2 (7 bases). There are 20 residues in the CDR3. CDR1 is SGHVS and CDR2 is FNYEAQ in the germline V gene. Trimming cost V 2 bases and J 2 bases, with 22 bases left between them.

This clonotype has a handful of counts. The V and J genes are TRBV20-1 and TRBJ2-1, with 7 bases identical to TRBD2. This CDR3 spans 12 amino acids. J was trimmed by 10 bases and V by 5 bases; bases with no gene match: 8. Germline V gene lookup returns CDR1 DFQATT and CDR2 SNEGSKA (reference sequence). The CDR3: CSASKSGVEQFF. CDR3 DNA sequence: TGCAGTGCTTCTAAAAGCGGGGTGGAGCAGTTCTTC.

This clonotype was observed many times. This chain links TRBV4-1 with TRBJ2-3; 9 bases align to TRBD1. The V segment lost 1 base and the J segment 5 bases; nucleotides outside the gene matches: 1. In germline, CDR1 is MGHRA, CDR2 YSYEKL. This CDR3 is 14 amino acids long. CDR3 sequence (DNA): TGCGCCAGCAGCCAAGGGACAGGGGTAGATACGCAGTATTTT. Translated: CASSQGTGVDTQYF.

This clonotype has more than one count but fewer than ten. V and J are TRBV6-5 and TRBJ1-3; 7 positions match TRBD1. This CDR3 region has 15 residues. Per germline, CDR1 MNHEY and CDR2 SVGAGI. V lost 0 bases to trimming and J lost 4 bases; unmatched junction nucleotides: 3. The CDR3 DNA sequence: TGTGCCAGCAGTTACTCCAGGGGGGTAGGAAACACCATATATTTT. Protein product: CASSYSRGVGNTIYF.

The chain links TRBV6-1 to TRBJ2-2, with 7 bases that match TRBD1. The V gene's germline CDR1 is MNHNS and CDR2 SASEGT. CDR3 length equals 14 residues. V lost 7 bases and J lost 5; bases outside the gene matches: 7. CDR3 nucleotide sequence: TGTGCCAGCATAGGGACAGTTAGAACCGGGGAGCTGTTTTTT. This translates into CASIGTVRTGELFF.

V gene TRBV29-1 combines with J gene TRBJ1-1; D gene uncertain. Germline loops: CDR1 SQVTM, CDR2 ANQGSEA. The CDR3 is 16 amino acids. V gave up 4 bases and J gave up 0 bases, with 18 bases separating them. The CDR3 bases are TGCAGCGTTGGGATCGGACTTGGCATTATGAACACTGAAGCTTTCTTT. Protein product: CSVGIGLGIMNTEAFF.

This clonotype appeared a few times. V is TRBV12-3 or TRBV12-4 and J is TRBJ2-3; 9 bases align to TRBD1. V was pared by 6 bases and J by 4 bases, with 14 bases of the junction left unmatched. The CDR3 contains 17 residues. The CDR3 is CASSSNLGQGLSDTQYF. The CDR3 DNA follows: TGTGCCAGCAGCTCGAACCTGGGACAGGGACTATCAGATACGCAGTATTTT.

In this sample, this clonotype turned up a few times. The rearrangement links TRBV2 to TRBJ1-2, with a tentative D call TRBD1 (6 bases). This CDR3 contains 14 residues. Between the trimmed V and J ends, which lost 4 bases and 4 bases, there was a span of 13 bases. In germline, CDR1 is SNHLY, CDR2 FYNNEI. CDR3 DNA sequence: TGTGCCAGCAGTGGATACAGGGATAGCTATGGCTACACCTTC. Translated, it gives CASSGYRDSYGYTF.

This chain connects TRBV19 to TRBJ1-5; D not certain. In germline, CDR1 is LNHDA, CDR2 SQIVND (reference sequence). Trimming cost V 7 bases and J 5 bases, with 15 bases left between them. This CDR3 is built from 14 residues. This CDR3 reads CASTSPPSHQPQHF. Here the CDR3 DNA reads TGTGCCAGTACAAGTCCACCCTCCCATCAGCCCCAGCATTTT. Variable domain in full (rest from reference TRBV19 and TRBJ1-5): DGGITQSPKYLFRKEGQNVTLSCEQNLNHDAMYWYRQDPGQGLRLIYYSQIVNDFQKGDIAEGYSVSREKKESFPLTVTSAQKNPTAFYLCASTSPPSHQPQHFGDGTRLSIL.

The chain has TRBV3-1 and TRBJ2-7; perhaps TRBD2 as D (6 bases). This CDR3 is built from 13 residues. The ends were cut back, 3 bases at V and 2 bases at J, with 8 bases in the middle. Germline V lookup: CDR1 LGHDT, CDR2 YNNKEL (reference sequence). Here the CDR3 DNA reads TGTGCCAGCAGCCATGCGGGGCCCTACGAGCAGTACTTC. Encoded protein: CASSHAGPYEQYF.

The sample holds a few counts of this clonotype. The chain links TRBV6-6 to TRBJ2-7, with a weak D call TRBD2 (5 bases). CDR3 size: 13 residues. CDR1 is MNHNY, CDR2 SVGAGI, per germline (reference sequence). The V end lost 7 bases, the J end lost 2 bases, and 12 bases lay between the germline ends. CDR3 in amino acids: CASNLRETYEQYF. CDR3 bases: TGTGCCAGCAATCTCCGGGAAACCTACGAGCAGTACTTC.

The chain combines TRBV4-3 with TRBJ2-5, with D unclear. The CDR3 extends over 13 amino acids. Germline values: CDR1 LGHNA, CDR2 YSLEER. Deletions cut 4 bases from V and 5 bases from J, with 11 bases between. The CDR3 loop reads CASSRQVRETQYF. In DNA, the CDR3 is TGCGCCAGCAGCCGCCAAGTTCGGGAGACCCAGTACTTC.

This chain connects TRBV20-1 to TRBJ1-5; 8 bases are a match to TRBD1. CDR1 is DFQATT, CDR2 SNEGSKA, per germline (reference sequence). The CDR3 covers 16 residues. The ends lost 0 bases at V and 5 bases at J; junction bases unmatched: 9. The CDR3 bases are TGCAGTGCTAGAGATAGCAGGACAGGGAATCATCAGCCCCAGCATTTT. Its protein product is CSARDSRTGNHQPQHF.

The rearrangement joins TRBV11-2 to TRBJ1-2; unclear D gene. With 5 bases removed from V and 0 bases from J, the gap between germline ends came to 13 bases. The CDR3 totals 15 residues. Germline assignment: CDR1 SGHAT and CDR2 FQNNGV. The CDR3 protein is CASSLGPSANYGYTF. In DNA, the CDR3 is TGTGCCAGCAGCCTTGGACCCTCAGCTAACTATGGCTACACCTTC.

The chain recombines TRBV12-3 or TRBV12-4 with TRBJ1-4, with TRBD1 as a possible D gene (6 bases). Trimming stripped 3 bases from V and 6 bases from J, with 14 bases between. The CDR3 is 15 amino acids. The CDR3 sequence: CASSLWGRVDEKLFF. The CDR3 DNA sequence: TGTGCCAGCAGTTTGTGGGGGCGGGTCGATGAAAAACTGTTTTTT.

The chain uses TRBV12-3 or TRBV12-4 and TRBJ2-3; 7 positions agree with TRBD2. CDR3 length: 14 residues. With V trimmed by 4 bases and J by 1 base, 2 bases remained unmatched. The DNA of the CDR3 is TGTGCCAGCAGTTGGGGGGGGGGCACAGATACGCAGTATTTT. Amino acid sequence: CASSWGGGTDTQYF.

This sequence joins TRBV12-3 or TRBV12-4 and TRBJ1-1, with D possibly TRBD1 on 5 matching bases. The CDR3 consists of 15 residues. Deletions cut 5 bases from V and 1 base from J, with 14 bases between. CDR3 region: CASSLGLTENTEAFF. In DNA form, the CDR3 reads TGTGCCAGCAGTCTCGGCCTGACAGAGAACACTGAAGCTTTCTTT.

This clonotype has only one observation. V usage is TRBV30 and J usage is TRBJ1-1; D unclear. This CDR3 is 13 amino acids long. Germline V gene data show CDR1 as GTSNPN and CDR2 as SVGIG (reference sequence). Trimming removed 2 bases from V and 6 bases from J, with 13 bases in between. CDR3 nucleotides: TGTGCCTGGAGTCCATCGCCCTTGGCTGAAGCTTTCTTT. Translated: CAWSPSPLAEAFF.

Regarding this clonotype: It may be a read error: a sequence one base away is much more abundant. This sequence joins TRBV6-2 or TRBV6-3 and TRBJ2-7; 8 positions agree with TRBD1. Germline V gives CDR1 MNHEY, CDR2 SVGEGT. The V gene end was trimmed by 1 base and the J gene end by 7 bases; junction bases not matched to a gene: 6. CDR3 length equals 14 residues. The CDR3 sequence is CASSYLTGGGEQYF. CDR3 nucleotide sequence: TGTGCCAGCAGTTACTTAACAGGGGGAGGTGAGCAGTACTTC.

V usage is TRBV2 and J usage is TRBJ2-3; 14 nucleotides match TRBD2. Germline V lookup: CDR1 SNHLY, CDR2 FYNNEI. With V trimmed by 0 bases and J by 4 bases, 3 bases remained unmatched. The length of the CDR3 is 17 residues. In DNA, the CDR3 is TGTGCCAGCAGTGAAGCGAGGACTAGCGGGGGGTCAGATACGCAGTATTTT. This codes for CASSEARTSGGSDTQYF.